Sequencing of this T cell receptor (beta chain) was carried out in a study of tumor and adjacent non-tumor tissue in lung cancer. Study details: Histology: 12 adenocarcinoma, 2 squamous cell carcinoma, 1 small cell lung cancer. Samples averaged around 3.9 million productive TCRbeta reads each.

Three rounds of nested PCR, following a modified ARM-PCR protocol, produced the TCRbeta library. TCRdb itself ran the multiplex PCR reads through MiXCR, one entry per CDR3 protein. The table lists about 93,000 distinct CDR3 sequences, about 70% of them singletons, with 15% to 20% in the top ten. Note on this clonotype: No antigen is known for it. The CDR3 does not end in the conserved phenylalanine or tryptophan, so this is likely a read error. The DNA is omitted, as the CDR3 cannot be located on it reliably, and the CDR3 follows TCRdb's listing.

Study observations and caveats: TCR diversity was significantly greater in tumor than normal lung tissue. Normal lung showed higher cumulative top 100 clone frequency than tumor.

RNA was extracted from bulk tissue without any cell sorting. CDR1 and CDR2 from the germline V gene are MNHGY and SAAAGT. The CDR3 numbers 14 amino acids, ends counted. Source material: lung tumor tissue. The origin of this receptor is a man aged 55 to 70 with non-small cell lung cancer. The rearrangement links TRBV6-8 to TRBJ2-1; the table's D call, TRBD1, was not checked against the DNA. The chain's CDR3 is CASSLTRQGFKQFL.